This T cell receptor (beta chain) was documented in a study of control samples from healthy donors and cancer patients. Libraries were prepared by immunoSEQ multiplex PCR; TCRdb keeps only in-frame clonotypes and omits some of them. The profile shows about 120,000 clones, roughly nine tenths of them singletons. Germline V lookup: CDR1 LNHDA, CDR2 SQIVND (reference sequence). Trimming took 4 bases from V and 0 from J; bases not matched to a gene: 3. The CDR3 length is 15 residues. The clonotype was recovered from a woman aged 45-65 years with colorectal cancer. The chain recombines TRBV19 with TRBJ2-3, with 8 bases fitting TRBD2. The sequencing sample was made of PBMCs. The CDR3 DNA is TGTGCCAGTAGTACGGGACTAGGCAGCACAGATACGCAGTATTTT. This translates into CASSTGLGSTDTQYF.